This T cell receptor beta chain derives from a study of molecular identifiers for immune sequencing clone quantification. Overall study context: Replicates partitioned RNA from roughly 20,000 or 100,000 naive CD8 cells into five parts, sequencing four. Whole-study findings and limits: The sizes of highly expanded clones could be underestimated when identical TCR molecules share a barcode.

In this sample, this clonotype turned up many times. What it binds is unknown. Trimming stripped 4 bases from V and 2 bases from J, with 14 bases between. The CDR3 totals 15 residues. In germline, CDR1 is MGHRA, CDR2 YSYEKL. Each CDR3 protein is one row after TCRdb ran MiXCR on the PCR reads. The top ten clones hold approximately 0.75% of a sample with roughly 630,000 distinct CDR3 sequences, 25% of them seen once. Sorting captured naive CD8 T cells as CD8+CD4-CCR7+CD45RA+. The clonotype comes from a human donor in good health. Some libraries in this study had Jurkat cell RNA spiked in. V gene TRBV4-1 combines with J gene TRBJ1-1; the D is unclear. Material: naive CD8+ T cells from blood, with Jurkat cell RNA spiked in. This sample's subset: FACS-sorted CD8+CD4-CCR7+CD45RA+ naive T cells. The CDR3 loop is CASSLGLPANTEAFF. The CDR3 DNA sequence: TGCGCCAGCAGCCTTGGCCTACCTGCCAACACTGAAGCTTTCTTT.